This T cell receptor beta chain was sequenced during a study of technical replicates of blood from a few donors. This clone was detected only a few times. Profiling relied on immunoSEQ multiplex PCR, and the TCRdb table lists in-frame clones only, not all of them. There are around 76,000 clones in the sample; over 80% occur only once, and 0.27% lies in the top ten. With 1 base removed from V and 4 bases from J, the gap between germline ends came to 14 bases. The CDR3 is 15 residues long. Germline V gene data show CDR1 as LNHDA and CDR2 as SQIVND (reference sequence). Sequencing used T cells isolated from PBMCs. The TCR was taken from a human donor in good health. The chain joins TRBV19 to TRBJ2-7; weak D call: TRBD2 (5 bases). The CDR3 sequence is CASSIAHGLAYEQYF. Here the CDR3 DNA reads TGTGCCAGTAGTATAGCCCACGGACTCGCATACGAGCAGTACTTC.